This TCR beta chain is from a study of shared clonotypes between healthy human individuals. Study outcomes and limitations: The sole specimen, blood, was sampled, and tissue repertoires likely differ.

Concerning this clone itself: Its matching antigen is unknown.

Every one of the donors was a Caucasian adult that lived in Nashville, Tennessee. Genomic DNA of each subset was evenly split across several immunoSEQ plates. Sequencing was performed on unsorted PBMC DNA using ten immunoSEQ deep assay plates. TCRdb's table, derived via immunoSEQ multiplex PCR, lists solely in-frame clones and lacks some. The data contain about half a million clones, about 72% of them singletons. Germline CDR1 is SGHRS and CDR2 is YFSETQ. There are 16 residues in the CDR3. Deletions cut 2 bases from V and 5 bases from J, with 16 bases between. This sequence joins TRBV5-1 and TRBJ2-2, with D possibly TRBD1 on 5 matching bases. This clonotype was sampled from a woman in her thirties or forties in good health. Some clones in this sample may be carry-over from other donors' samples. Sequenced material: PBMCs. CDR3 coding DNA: TGCGCCAGCAGCTTAGGGCAGGGAAGGATAACCGGGGAGCTGTTTTTT. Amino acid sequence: CASSLGQGRITGELFF. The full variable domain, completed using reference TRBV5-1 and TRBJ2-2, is KAGVTQTPRYLIKTRGQQVTLSCSPISGHRSVSWYQQTPGQGLQFLFEYFSETQRNKGNFPGRFSGRQFSNSRSEMNVSTLELGDSALYLCASSLGQGRITGELFFGEGSRLTVL.